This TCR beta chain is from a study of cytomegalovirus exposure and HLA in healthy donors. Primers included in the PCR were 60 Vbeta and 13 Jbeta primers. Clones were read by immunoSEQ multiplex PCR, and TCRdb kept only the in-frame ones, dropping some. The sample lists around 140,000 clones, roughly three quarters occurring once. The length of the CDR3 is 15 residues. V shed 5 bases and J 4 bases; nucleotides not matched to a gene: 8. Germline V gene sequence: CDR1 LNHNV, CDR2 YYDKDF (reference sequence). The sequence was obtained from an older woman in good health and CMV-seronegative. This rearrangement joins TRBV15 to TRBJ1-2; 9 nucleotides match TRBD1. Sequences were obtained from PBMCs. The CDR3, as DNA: TGTGCCACCAGCGACCGGGACAGGGCCCCCTATGGCTACACCTTC. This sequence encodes CATSDRDRAPYGYTF.